This entry lists 9 T cell receptor beta chains sequenced from one sample in a study of control samples from healthy donors and cancer patients. The repertoire was sequenced with immunoSEQ multiplex PCR; TCRdb's copy has only in-frame clones and lacks some. Among some 110,000 clones listed, around 82% were seen once. Material: blood. The receptors come from a woman in her 50s in good health.

This clone has a single count. The genes are TRBV7-9 and TRBJ1-4; the D gene is possibly TRBD1 (6 bases). The V end was cut by 1 base, the J end by 3 bases, with 9 bases between. Germline V lookup: CDR1 SEHNR, CDR2 FQNEAQ (reference sequence). There are 15 residues in the CDR3. The DNA for the CDR3 is TGTGCCAGCAGCTTAGAGGGGGGTTCTAATGAAAAACTGTTTTTT. Its protein is CASSLEGGSNEKLFF.

This clone came up a few times. This sequence joins TRBV4-3 and TRBJ1-5; D gene ambiguous. CDR1 and CDR2 (germline): LGHNA, YSLEER. The CDR3 covers 15 residues. V was shortened by 2 bases and J by 3 bases, with 11 bases between the two germline ends. The CDR3 is CASSQSRGNNQPQHF. The CDR3 bases are TGCGCCAGCAGCCAATCCCGGGGAAACAATCAGCCCCAGCATTTT.

A remark on this clone: The same CDR3 is also encoded by other DNA sequences in this sample. The rearrangement joins TRBV7-3 to TRBJ2-1; no definite D call. Per the germline V gene, CDR1 is SGHTA and CDR2 is FQGTGA. The V end was cut by 5 bases, the J end by 0 bases, with 14 bases between. The CDR3 has 16 residues. The CDR3 loop reads CASSPPSASSYNEQFF. The CDR3 DNA is TGTGCCAGCAGCCCCCCGTCCGCAAGCTCCTACAATGAGCAGTTCTTC.

This rearrangement joins TRBV5-1 to TRBJ1-6; perhaps TRBD1 as D (6 bases). The CDR3 contains 18 residues. The germline V gene encodes CDR1 SGHRS and CDR2 YFSETQ. V lost 1 base, J lost 0 bases, and 14 bases lay in between. The CDR3 loop is CASSLSGGPFSYNSPLHF. For the CDR3, the DNA is TGCGCCAGCAGCTTGAGTGGGGGGCCCTTCTCCTATAATTCACCCCTCCACTTT.

With respect to this clone: An end of the junction differs from the germline gene, which may be a read error. Other DNA sequences in the same sample also yield this CDR3. J is TRBJ2-1 and V is TRBV9, with D perhaps matching TRBD1 (8 bases). Germline V gives CDR1 SGDLS, CDR2 YYNGEE. This CDR3 has 15 residues. In DNA, the CDR3 is TGTGCCCGCAGCGTCACGGGGGGCGGGGACAGGGAGCAGTTCTTC. It encodes CARSVTGGGDREQFF.

This clone was counted a few times. The chain combines TRBV5-4 with TRBJ2-7, with 7 bases that match TRBD1. The CDR3 extends over 18 amino acids. With 4 bases clipped from V and 2 bases from J, the junction kept 18 bases outside the gene matches. Germline values: CDR1 SGHNT, CDR2 YYREEE (reference sequence). CDR3 in amino acids: CASSPPGNRDSHPYEQYF. Here the CDR3 DNA reads TGTGCCAGCAGCCCGCCCGGGAACCGGGACAGTCATCCCTACGAGCAGTACTTC.

The V call is TRBV27, the J call TRBJ2-1, with 8 positions matching TRBD2. The CDR3 spans 15 residues. Trimming removed 7 bases from V and 2 bases from J; junction bases left unmatched: 7. Germline V CDR1 and CDR2: MNHEY, SMNVEV (reference sequence). The CDR3 is CASTERGPTYNEQFF. The CDR3 nucleotides read TGTGCCAGCACCGAGCGGGGGCCTACCTACAATGAGCAGTTCTTC.

This chain connects TRBV5-5 to TRBJ2-5, with 10 bases fitting TRBD1. Germline V lookup: CDR1 SGHKS, CDR2 YYEKEE (reference sequence). The CDR3 sequence is 14 residues long. Losses at the gene ends were 4 bases for V and 5 bases for J; bases not matched to a gene: 5. The CDR3 sequence is CASSHMGQGETQYF. CDR3 bases: TGTGCCAGCAGCCACATGGGACAGGGGGAGACCCAGTACTTC. Full variable domain (rest looked up from reference TRBV5-5 and TRBJ2-5): DAGVTQSPTHLIKTRGQQVTLRCSPISGHKSVSWYQQVLGQGPQFIFQYYEKEERGRGNFPDRFSARQFPNYSSELNVNALLLGDSALYLCASSHMGQGETQYFGPGTRLLVL.

The J gene is TRBJ2-7, the V gene TRBV7-2, with D tentatively TRBD1 (6 bases). Germline values: CDR1 SGHTA, CDR2 FQGNSA. V was pared by 5 bases and J by 4 bases, with 18 bases between. The CDR3 contains 15 residues. Here the CDR3 DNA reads TGTGCCAGCAGCCCGGGACCGGGACAAATTTACGAGCAGTACTTC. Translated: CASSPGPGQIYEQYF. Based on the CDR3 plus reference TRBV7-2 and TRBJ2-7, the full variable domain is GAGVSQSPSNKVTEKGKDVELRCDPISGHTALYWYRQSLGQGLEFLIYFQGNSAPDKSGLPSDRFSAERTGGSVSTLTIQRTQQEDSAVYLCASSPGPGQIYEQYFGPGTRLTVT.